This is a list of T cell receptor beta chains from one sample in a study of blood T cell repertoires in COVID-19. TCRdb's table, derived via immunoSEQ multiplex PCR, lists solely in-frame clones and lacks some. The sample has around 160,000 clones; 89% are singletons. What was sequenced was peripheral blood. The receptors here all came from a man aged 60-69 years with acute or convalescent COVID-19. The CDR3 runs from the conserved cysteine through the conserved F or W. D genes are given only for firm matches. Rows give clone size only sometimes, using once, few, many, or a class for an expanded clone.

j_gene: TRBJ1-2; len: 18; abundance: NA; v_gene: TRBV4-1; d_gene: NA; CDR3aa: CASSQDKGRTPLNYGYTF; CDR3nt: TGCGCCAGCAGCCAAGATAAAGGTCGGACTCCTTTAAACTATGGCTACACCTTC
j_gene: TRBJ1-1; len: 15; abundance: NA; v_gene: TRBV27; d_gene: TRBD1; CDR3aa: CASLPWTGGNTEAFF; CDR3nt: TGTGCCAGCCTACCCTGGACAGGGGGAAACACTGAAGCTTTCTTT
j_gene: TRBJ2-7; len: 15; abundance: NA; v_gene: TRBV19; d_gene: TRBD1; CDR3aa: CASSIPGQGAKEQYF; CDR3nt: TGTGCCAGTAGTATCCCGGGACAGGGGGCGAAAGAGCAGTACTTC
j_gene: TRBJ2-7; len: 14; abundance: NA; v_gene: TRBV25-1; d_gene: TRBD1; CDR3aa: CASSGRDRVYEQYF; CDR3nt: TGTGCCAGCAGTGGCCGGGACAGGGTCTACGAGCAGTACTTC
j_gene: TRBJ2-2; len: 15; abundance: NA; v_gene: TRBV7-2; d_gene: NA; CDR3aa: CASSPRLRNTGELFF; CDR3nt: TGTGCCAGCAGCCCGAGACTGCGGAACACCGGGGAGCTGTTTTTT
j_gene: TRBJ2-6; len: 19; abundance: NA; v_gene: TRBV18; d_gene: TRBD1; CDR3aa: CASSGQGAVRIPGANVLTF; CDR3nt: TGTGCCAGCTCCGGACAGGGTGCGGTCAGAATTCCAGGGGCCAACGTCCTGACTTTC
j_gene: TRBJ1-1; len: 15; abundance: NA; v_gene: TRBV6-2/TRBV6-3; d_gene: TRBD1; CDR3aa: CASSSGQLLNTEAFF; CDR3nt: TGTGCCAGCAGTTCGGGACAGCTATTGAACACTGAAGCTTTCTTT
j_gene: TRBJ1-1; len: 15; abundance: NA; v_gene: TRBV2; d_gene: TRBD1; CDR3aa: CASTKQGGANTEAFF; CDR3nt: TGTGCCAGCACCAAACAGGGGGGCGCGAACACTGAAGCTTTCTTT
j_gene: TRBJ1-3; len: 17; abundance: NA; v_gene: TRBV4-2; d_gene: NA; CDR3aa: CASSQEGQVASGNTIYF; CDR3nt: TGTGCCAGCAGCCAAGAAGGCCAGGTCGCCTCTGGAAACACCATATATTTT
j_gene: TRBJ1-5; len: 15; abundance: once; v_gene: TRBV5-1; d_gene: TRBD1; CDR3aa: CASSPLGQRNQPQHF; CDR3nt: TGCGCCAGCAGCCCCCTGGGACAGCGCAATCAGCCCCAGCATTTT
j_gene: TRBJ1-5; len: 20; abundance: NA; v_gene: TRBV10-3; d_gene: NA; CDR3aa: CAISEYVFAAGVVGFQPQHF; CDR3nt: TGTGCCATCAGTGAGTATGTGTTTGCCGCAGGGGTAGTCGGCTTTCAGCCCCAGCATTTT
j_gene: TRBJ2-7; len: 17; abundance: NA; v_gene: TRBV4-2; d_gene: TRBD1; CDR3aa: CASSQAGTQGASYEQYF; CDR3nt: TGTGCCAGCAGCCAAGCTGGGACACAGGGGGCCTCCTACGAGCAGTACTTC
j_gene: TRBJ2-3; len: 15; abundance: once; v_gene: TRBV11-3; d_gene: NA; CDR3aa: CASSFGGISTDTQYF; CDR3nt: TGTGCCAGCAGCTTTGGGGGGATTAGCACAGATACGCAGTATTTT
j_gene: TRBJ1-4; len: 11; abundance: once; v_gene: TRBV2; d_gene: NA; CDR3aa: CASNRGEKLFF; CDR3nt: TGTGCCAGCAACCGAGGGGAAAAACTGTTTTTT
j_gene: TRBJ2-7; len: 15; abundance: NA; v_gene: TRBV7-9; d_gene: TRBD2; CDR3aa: CASSLVTSGRGEQYF; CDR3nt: TGTGCCAGCAGCTTAGTAACTAGCGGGCGGGGCGAGCAGTACTTC
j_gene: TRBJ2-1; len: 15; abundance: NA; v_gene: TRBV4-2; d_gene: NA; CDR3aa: CASSQDKTSYNEQFF; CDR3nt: TGTGCCAGCAGCCAAGATAAGACTAGCTACAATGAGCAGTTCTTC
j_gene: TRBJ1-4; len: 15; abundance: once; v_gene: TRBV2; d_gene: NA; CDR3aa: CASTLQGSANEKLFF; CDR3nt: TGTGCCAGCACCCTACAGGGTTCCGCAAATGAAAAACTGTTTTTT
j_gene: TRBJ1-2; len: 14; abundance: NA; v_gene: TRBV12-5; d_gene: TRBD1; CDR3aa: CASGRDRTRRGYTF; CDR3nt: TGTGCTAGTGGCCGGGACAGGACTAGGAGGGGCTACACCTTC
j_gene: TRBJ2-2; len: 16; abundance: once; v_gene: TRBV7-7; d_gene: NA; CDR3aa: CASSPSGTANTGELFF; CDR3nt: TGTGCTAGCAGCCCCTCGGGAACAGCGAACACCGGGGAGCTGTTTTTT
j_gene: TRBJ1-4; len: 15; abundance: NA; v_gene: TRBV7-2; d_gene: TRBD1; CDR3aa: CASSRQGASNEKLFF; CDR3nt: TGTGCCAGCAGCAGACAGGGGGCCTCTAATGAAAAACTGTTTTTT
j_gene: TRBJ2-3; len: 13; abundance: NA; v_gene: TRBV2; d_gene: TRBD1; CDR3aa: CASGQGGTDTQYF; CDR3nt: TGTGCCAGCGGACAGGGCGGCACAGATACGCAGTATTTT
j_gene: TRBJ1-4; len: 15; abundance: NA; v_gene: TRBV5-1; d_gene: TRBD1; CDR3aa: CASSTRQGSREKLFF; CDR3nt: TGCGCCAGCAGCACCCGACAGGGATCGCGGGAAAAACTGTTTTTT
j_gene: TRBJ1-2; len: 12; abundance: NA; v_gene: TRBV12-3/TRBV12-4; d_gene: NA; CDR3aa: CASSLLSYGYTF; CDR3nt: TGTGCCAGCAGTTTACTCTCCTATGGCTACACCTTC
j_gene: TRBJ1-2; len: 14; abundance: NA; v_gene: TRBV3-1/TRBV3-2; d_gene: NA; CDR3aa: CASSQGRGAGGYTF; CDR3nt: TGTGCCAGCAGCCAAGGACGCGGGGCCGGTGGCTACACCTTC
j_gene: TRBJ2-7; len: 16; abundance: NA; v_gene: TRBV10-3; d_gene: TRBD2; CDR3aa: CAISAIQGLGSYEQYF; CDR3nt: TGTGCCATCAGTGCGATCCAGGGACTAGGCTCCTACGAGCAGTACTTC
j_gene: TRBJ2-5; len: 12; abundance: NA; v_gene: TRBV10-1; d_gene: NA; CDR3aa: CASSGDKETQYF; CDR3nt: TGCGCCAGCAGTGGAGATAAAGAGACCCAGTACTTC
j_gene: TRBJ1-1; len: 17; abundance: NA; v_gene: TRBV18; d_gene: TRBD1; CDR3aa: CASSPPNNRGKNTEAFF; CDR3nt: TGTGCCAGCTCACCCCCCAACAACAGGGGAAAGAACACTGAAGCTTTCTTT
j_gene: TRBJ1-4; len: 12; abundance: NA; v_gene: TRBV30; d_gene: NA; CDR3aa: CALGGANEKLFF; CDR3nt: TGTGCCTTAGGGGGTGCTAATGAAAAACTGTTTTTT
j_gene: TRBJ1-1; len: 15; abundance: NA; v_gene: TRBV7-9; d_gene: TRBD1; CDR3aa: CASRPTDRQNTEAFF; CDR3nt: TGTGCCAGCAGGCCGACGGACAGGCAGAACACTGAAGCTTTCTTT
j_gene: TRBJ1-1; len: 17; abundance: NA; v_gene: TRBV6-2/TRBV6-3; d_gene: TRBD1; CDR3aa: CASSTNRDRALNTEAFF; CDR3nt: TGTGCCAGCAGCACAAACCGGGACAGGGCTTTGAACACTGAAGCTTTCTTT
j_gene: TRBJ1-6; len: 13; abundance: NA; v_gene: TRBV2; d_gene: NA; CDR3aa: CASRIGRYSPLHF; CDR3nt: TGTGCCAGCAGGATTGGGAGGTATTCACCCCTCCACTTT
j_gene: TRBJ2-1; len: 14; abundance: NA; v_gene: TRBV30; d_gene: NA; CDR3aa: CAWSPGGSYNEQFF; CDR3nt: TGTGCCTGGAGTCCGGGTGGAAGCTACAATGAGCAGTTCTTC
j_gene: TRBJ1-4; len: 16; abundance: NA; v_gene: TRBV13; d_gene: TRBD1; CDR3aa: CASSLRQGRGVEKLFF; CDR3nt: TGTGCCAGCAGCCTAAGACAGGGCCGAGGGGTTGAAAAACTGTTTTTT
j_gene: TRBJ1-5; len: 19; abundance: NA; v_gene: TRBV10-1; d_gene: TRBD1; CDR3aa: CASSEGGTGAFLSNQPQHF; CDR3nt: TGCGCCAGCAGTGAAGGGGGGACAGGGGCCTTCCTAAGCAATCAGCCCCAGCATTTT
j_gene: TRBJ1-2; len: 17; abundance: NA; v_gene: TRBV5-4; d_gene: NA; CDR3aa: CASSLGGGQGRNYGYTF; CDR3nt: TGTGCCAGCAGCTTGGGGGGAGGGCAGGGGCGAAACTATGGCTACACCTTC
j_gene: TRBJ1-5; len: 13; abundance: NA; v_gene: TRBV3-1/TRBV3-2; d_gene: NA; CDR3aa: CASSQDPFQPQHF; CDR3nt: TGTGCCAGCAGCCAAGACCCTTTTCAGCCCCAGCATTTT
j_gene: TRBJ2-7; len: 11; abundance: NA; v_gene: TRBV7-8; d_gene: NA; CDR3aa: CASSSTYEQYF; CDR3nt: TGTGCCAGCAGCTCCACCTACGAGCAGTACTTC
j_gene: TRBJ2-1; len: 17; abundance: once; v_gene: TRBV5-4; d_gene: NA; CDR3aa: CASSPKGGAPSYNEQFF; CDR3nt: TGTGCCAGCAGCCCCAAGGGGGGGGCACCCTCCTACAATGAGCAGTTCTTC
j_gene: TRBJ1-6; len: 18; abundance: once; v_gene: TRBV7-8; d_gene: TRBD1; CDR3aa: CASSSTDRDRVGYSPLHF; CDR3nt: TGTGCCAGCAGCTCCACGGACCGGGACAGGGTAGGGTATTCACCCCTCCACTTT
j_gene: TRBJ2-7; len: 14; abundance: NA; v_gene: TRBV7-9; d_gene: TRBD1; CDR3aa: CASSLDGTAYEQYF; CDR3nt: TGTGCCAGCAGCCTCGACGGGACAGCCTACGAGCAGTACTTC
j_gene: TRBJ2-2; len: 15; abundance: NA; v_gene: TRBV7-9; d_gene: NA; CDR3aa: CASSSRDMNTGELFF; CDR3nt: TGTGCCAGCAGCTCCCGGGACATGAACACCGGGGAGCTGTTTTTT
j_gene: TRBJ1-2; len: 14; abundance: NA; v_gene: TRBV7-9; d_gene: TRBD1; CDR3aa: CASSRGQGADGYTF; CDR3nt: TGTGCCAGCAGCCGGGGACAGGGGGCGGATGGCTACACCTTC
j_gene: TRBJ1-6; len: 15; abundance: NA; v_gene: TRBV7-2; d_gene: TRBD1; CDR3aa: CASSRDRVGGSPLHF; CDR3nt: TGTGCCAGCAGCCGGGACAGGGTGGGCGGTTCACCCCTCCACTTT
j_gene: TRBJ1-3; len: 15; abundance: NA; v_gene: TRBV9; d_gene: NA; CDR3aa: CASSVAKGGGNTIYF; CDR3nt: TGTGCCAGCAGCGTAGCTAAAGGGGGTGGAAACACCATATATTTT
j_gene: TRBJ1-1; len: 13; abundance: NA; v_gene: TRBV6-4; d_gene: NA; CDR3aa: CASSASLNTEAFF; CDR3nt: TGTGCCAGCAGTGCGTCTCTGAACACTGAAGCTTTCTTT
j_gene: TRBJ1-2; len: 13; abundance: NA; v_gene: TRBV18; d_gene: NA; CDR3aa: CASSPGSNYGYTF; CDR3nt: TGTGCCAGCTCACCGGGCAGTAACTATGGCTACACCTTC